The table lists the clone carrying this T cell receptor beta chain with many counts. The data are from a study of early T cells in non-severe SARS-CoV-2 infection. Study at large: Unsorted whole blood bulk RNA was sequenced, with unpaired chains.

Each cDNA molecule carried a unique molecular identifier. Using its own MiXCR run on the 5' RACE reads, TCRdb lists one record per CDR3 protein. The sample holds around 67,000 distinct CDR3 sequences, under 14% seen once. Germline assignment: CDR1 SGHAT and CDR2 FQDESV (reference sequence). The CDR3 length is 14 residues. V lost 5 bases to trimming and J lost 7 bases; unmatched junction nucleotides: 6. The J gene is TRBJ1-4, the V gene TRBV11-1; TRBD1 agrees at 8 bases. The clonotype comes from an adult who was a healthcare worker with PCR-confirmed SARS-CoV-2 infection or an uninfected control (not recorded which). The sample was whole blood. This chain's CDR3 is CASSRIGTGEKLFF. As DNA, the CDR3 is TGTGCCAGCAGCCGTATTGGGACAGGTGAAAAACTGTTTTTT.